This T cell receptor beta chain was identified during a study of monozygotic twins with inflammatory bowel disease. Germline V gene sequence: CDR1 MNHEY, CDR2 SMNVEV (reference sequence). The CDR3 covers 14 residues. In the case of this clonotype: Its antigen is not known.

Study-wide points: A reduction in TCRbeta diversity (inverse Simpson) was seen in IBD patients relative to healthy co-twins.

TCRdb reworked the 5' RACE reads into one entry per CDR3 protein, no DNA. In total, the table holds roughly 100,000 distinct CDR3 sequences. Sequencing was performed on blood. The V gene is TRBV27, the J gene TRBJ1-2. The receptor's source is a human donor with ulcerative colitis or Crohn's disease, or a healthy co-twin of an affected twin (not recorded which). CDR3 loop: CASSPREGLAGYTF.